Sequencing of this TCR beta chain was carried out in a study of T cell repertoires in cytomegalovirus infection. For the study at large: From public TCR beta signatures came an indication of both CMV infection and matching HLA type.

Trimming stripped 8 bases from V and 4 bases from J, with 14 bases between. CDR1 and CDR2 from the germline V gene are MNHEY and SVGEGT. The CDR3 has 14 amino acids. This clonotype has just a few counts. The antigen remains unidentified. TCRdb re-called the reads through MiXCR, storing one row per CDR3 protein. The sample holds about 310,000 distinct CDR3 sequences, just under 25% seen once. Study-wide results and caveats: Totalled public TCR beta family frequency picked out people who carried CMV plus the relevant HLA.

This receptor was obtained from a human donor in good health (CMV status not recorded). Some clones in this sample may be carry-over from other donors' samples. This chain links TRBV6-2 or TRBV6-3 with TRBJ2-2; no clear D gene. The specimen was cultured PBMCs, collected from culture after CMV antigen stimulation. CDR3 DNA: TGTGCCAGCCTTGACGGTGGTCTCACCGGGGAGCTGTTTTTT. It translates to CASLDGGLTGELFF.